Below, 12 T cell receptor beta chains from the same sample are listed, as sequenced in a study of STAT5B mutations in CD4+ large granular lymphocyte leukemia. The repertoire was sequenced with immunoSEQ multiplex PCR; TCRdb's copy has only in-frame clones and lacks some. The table shows 30,000 to 35,000 clones, with approximately 88% occurring only once. The specimen was CD4+ T cells from blood buffy coats. Every receptor here comes from a human donor in good health.

The sample holds a few counts of this clone. This chain joins TRBV14 and TRBJ2-7; possibly TRBD1 or TRBD2 for D (5 bases each). The germline V gene has CDR1 SGHDN and CDR2 FVKESK. The CDR3 has 14 amino acids. V was cut by 3 bases and J by 12 bases, with 21 bases left in between. CDR3 coding DNA: TGTGCCAGCAGCCAGAGACCCGGGGCTACAAATTTGTACTTC. As protein: CASSQRPGATNLYF.

This chain joins TRBV9 and TRBJ2-7; 8 nucleotides line up with TRBD1. The germline V gene encodes CDR1 SGDLS and CDR2 YYNGEE. The junction had 5 bases not matched to a gene; V was cut back by 3 bases and J by 3 bases. The CDR3 loop spans 14 amino acids. The CDR3 DNA reads as TGTGCCAGCAGCGGGGCTGACAGGGGCTACGAGCAGTACTTC. As protein: CASSGADRGYEQYF.

The chain combines TRBV7-2 with TRBJ2-3; 11 nucleotides line up with TRBD2. This CDR3 has 16 residues. J was trimmed by 5 bases and V by 5 bases; bases with no gene match: 9. The germline gives CDR1 SGHTA, CDR2 FQGNSA. The CDR3 protein is CASSTFTSGSRDTQYF. DNA for the CDR3: TGTGCCAGCAGCACCTTTACTAGCGGGAGTAGAGATACGCAGTATTTT.

The CDR3 here is CASSVRTTPQETQYF. CDR3 DNA sequence: TGTGCCAGCAGCGTAAGGACTACCCCCCAAGAGACCCAGTACTTC. The chain employs TRBV9 and TRBJ2-5, with D possibly matching TRBD2 (6 bases). Between the trimmed V and J ends, which lost 1 base and 1 base, there was a span of 11 bases. Germline V lookup: CDR1 SGDLS, CDR2 YYNGEE. The length of the CDR3 is 15 residues.

The CDR3 protein is CASSPRDSGTYGYTF. The CDR3 bases are TGTGCCAGCAGCCCGAGGGACAGTGGTACTTATGGCTACACCTTC. This chain connects TRBV7-9 to TRBJ1-2, with 7 bases identical to TRBD1. Germline V gene data show CDR1 as SEHNR and CDR2 as FQNEAQ (reference sequence). This CDR3 region has 15 residues. V lost 5 bases and J lost 5; bases outside the gene matches: 11. Variable domain in full (rest from reference TRBV7-9 and TRBJ1-2): DTGVSQNPRHKITKRGQNVTFRCDPISEHNRLYWYRQTLGQGPEFLTYFQNEAQLEKSRLLSDRFSAERPKGSFSTLEIQRTEQGDSAMYLCASSPRDSGTYGYTFGSGTRLTVV.

The chain links TRBV18 to TRBJ2-1; 10 bases are shared with TRBD2. Per germline, CDR1 KGHSH and CDR2 LQKENI. The CDR3 consists of 16 residues. V dropped 5 bases and J dropped 0; count of bases not matched to a gene: 4. This CDR3 is CASSSSSGSSYNEQFF. The CDR3 DNA sequence: TGTGCCAGCTCATCGTCTAGCGGGAGCTCCTACAATGAGCAGTTCTTC. The full variable domain, rest sourced from reference TRBV18 and TRBJ2-1, is NAGVMQNPRHLVRRRGQEARLRCSPMKGHSHVYWYRQLPEEGLKFMVYLQKENIIDESGMPKERFSAEFPKEGPSILRIQQVVRGDSAAYFCASSSSSGSSYNEQFFGPGTRLTVL.

This chain uses TRBV5-1 with TRBJ2-7; D not certain. Deletions cut 3 bases from V and 7 bases from J, with 17 bases between. This CDR3 region has 14 residues. In germline, CDR1 is SGHRS, CDR2 YFSETQ. CDR3 nucleotide sequence: TGCGCCAGCAGCTCCGCCTCTGGAGTCACGGAGCAGTACTTC. Its translation is CASSSASGVTEQYF.

This chain connects TRBV7-2 to TRBJ2-1; 9 nucleotides match TRBD2. Germline lookup yields CDR1 SGHTA and CDR2 FQGNSA. Losses at the gene ends were 4 bases for V and 7 bases for J; bases not matched to a gene: 8. CDR3 length equals 15 residues. CDR3 in DNA: TGTGCCAGCAGCTCAGCGGGAGGCGGAACTAATGAGCAGTTCTTC. This translates into CASSSAGGGTNEQFF.

The chain's CDR3 is CSAPGETQYF. CDR3 DNA: TGCAGTGCTCCCGGGGAGACCCAGTACTTC. The chain combines TRBV20-1 with TRBJ2-5; D unresolved. The germline V and J ends were trimmed by 5 bases and 5 bases, with 6 bases remaining between them. The germline gives CDR1 DFQATT, CDR2 SNEGSKA (reference sequence). The CDR3 spans 10 residues.

The chain has TRBV2 and TRBJ1-5; D is unclear. V lost 11 bases to trimming and J lost 3 bases, with 11 bases between them. This CDR3 comprises 12 residues. Germline CDR1 SNHLY, CDR2 FYNNEI. The CDR3 region is CAAAGFNQPQHF. The CDR3 DNA is TGTGCCGCGGCGGGGTTCAATCAGCCCCAGCATTTT.

This clone was recorded only once. The rearrangement uses TRBV7-9 and TRBJ1-4; perhaps TRBD1 as D (6 bases). Germline-derived CDR1 and CDR2 are SEHNR and FQNEAQ (reference sequence). With 4 bases removed from V and 3 bases from J, the gap between germline ends came to 12 bases. The CDR3 extends over 15 amino acids. The CDR3 here is CASSSLQGPNEKLFF. The CDR3 nucleotides are TGTGCCAGCAGCTCCTTACAGGGTCCTAATGAAAAACTGTTTTTT.

The CDR3 loop reads CASRGTGELFF. CDR3 coding DNA: TGTGCCAGCAGAGGGACCGGGGAGCTGTTTTTT. The chain links TRBV6-1 to TRBJ2-2; D not resolved. V was cut by 6 bases and J by 5 bases, with 4 bases left in between. Germline loops: CDR1 MNHNS, CDR2 SASEGT. The CDR3 loop spans 11 amino acids.